In its sample, the clone carrying this T cell receptor (beta chain) was seen a few times. No antigen is known for it. A second PCR, run for about 7 to 11 cycles, used a sample-barcoded 5' primer plus a J-beta primer mix. Via MiXCR, TCRdb re-called the 5' RACE reads, giving one row per CDR3 protein. This sample has about 570,000 distinct CDR3 sequences; around a quarter occur once, and the top ten carry approximately 3.5%. The data originate from a study of blood T cells in healthy people across ages. General observations from the study: Diversity estimates drawn from one million T cells were deemed underestimates.

CDR3 length: 14 residues. Between the trimmed V and J ends, which lost 5 bases and 0 bases, there was a span of 10 bases. Germline V gives CDR1 SGHRS, CDR2 YFSETQ. These data were also reused for a study on T cells of mothers and their children.

Sequencing input: blood. The origin of this receptor is a boy aged 2 to 9 in good health. The V gene is TRBV5-1, the J gene TRBJ2-3; possible D gene TRBD1, 6 bases. The CDR3 loop is CASRGQISTDTQYF. The CDR3 DNA sequence: TGCGCCAGCAGAGGACAGATAAGCACAGATACGCAGTATTTT.